The T cell receptor beta chain under discussion was sequenced for a study of CD8+ T cells in alopecia areata. Overall study: Treated patients' severity was scored by percentage of affected scalp area.

RNA, once extracted, was reverse transcribed into cDNA for use as the sequencing template. Clones were read by immunoSEQ multiplex PCR, and TCRdb kept only the in-frame ones, dropping some. Here the sample spans some 130,000 clones, about 50% being singletons. As to treatment: oral pan-JAK inhibitor, 5-10 mg twice daily. The length of the CDR3 is 13 residues. V was clipped by 4 bases and J by 8 bases, with 17 bases between them. Germline V gene sequence: CDR1 GTSNPN, CDR2 SVGIG (reference sequence). The TCR was taken from a human donor with alopecia areata. The chain couples TRBV30 to TRBJ1-2; D unresolved. Material: CD4+ T cells sorted from blood, obtained at week 4, from a patient treated with tofacitinib. The CDR3 DNA reads as TGTGCCTGGATTGGGCAGCCGGTGAGGGGCTACACCTTC. It is translated as CAWIGQPVRGYTF.